The T cell receptor (beta chain) described here comes from a study of blood T cell repertoires in COVID-19. Study as a whole: There were acute and convalescent COVID-19 samples, and they came from the United States, Italy and Spain. PBMCs, B-cell-depleted T cells, or T cells were the source of the cDNA or gDNA that made up the material.

J was trimmed by 4 bases and V by 6 bases; bases with no gene match: 10. Germline-derived CDR1 and CDR2 are SGHNT and YENEEA. This CDR3 has 16 residues. Study processing details: Amplification from reference gene primers served as the basis for estimated nucleated cell counts. Sequencing used immunoSEQ multiplex PCR; TCRdb keeps in-frame clones, though not all of them. The DNA gave D and trimming, while V, J and clone size come from that table. The sample lists 30,000 or so clones; around 67% were seen once. The clonotype was recovered from a human donor in a cohort sampled during active COVID-19. The chain joins TRBV11-3 to TRBJ2-3, with 10 positions matching TRBD1. Sequenced input: peripheral blood. CDR3 protein: CASSPSVGQGADTQYF. For the CDR3, the DNA is TGTGCCAGCAGTCCGTCCGTCGGACAGGGGGCAGATACGCAGTATTTT.